This T cell receptor beta chain was captured in a study of blood T cell repertoires in COVID-19 (dated by TCRdb to 2018 to 2021). As for the study more broadly: Collaborator samples came from the United States, Italy and Spain and covered acute and convalescent phases of COVID-19. The material from the prospective study consisted of cDNA or gDNA derived from T cells, B-cell-depleted T cells, or PBMCs. Deeply sampled blood TCRbeta repertoires from subjects exposed to, actively infected with, or recovered from COVID-19 were included in the dataset. The repertoires were released in a freely available public database intended as a resource for research on the immune response to SARS-CoV-2. The samples were drawn from the first 160 participants of the ongoing ImmuneRACE study and from 1,200 or so subjects provided by 6 global collaborators. A de-identified subject ID, COVID-19 status, age in years and sex were almost always included in the sample metadata. Where available, HLA class I and class II types were obtained from metadata supplied by the sample provider rather than from assay-based typing. The investigation overall reported the following: How much clinical and demographic metadata was included differed by source and by participant, and the metadata was provided uncurated.

Whole blood was collected in K2EDTA tubes by collaborating institutions according to the institutions' own protocols. For TCRbeta analysis, collaborator samples were shipped as frozen whole blood, as isolated PBMCs, or as DNA extracted from either sample type. Notes on this clone: Its antigen remains unidentified. No quality values exist for individual bases; no much larger clone is one base distant.

TCRbeta CDR3 regions were amplified from genomic DNA by means of the immunoSEQ Assay, a bias-controlled multiplex PCR. On the authors' methods: The number of nucleated cells in each sample was estimated from the amplification of reference gene primers within the assay. To quantify the absolute abundance of each unique TCRbeta CDR3 rearrangement, sequence reads were collapsed and filtered. For each sample, productive Simpson clonality was calculated as the square root of Simpson's diversity index over productive rearrangements. TCRdb mirrors the immuneACCESS table, restricted to in-frame sequences. Some clones are absent from its copies; in checked studies, under half trace to an unresolved V gene, and the reason for the others is unknown. The V and J calls and the clone size are those of that table, but D and trimming were determined from the DNA. The sample records some 150,000 clones, roughly nine tenths of which are singletons. In total, the top ten clones hold 0.45% to 0.65% of the sample.

From its cysteine to its phenylalanine, the CDR3 spans 15 amino acids. Left in the record is the CDR3 DNA by itself, 45 bases read in frame from the first base. Sequences LNHDA (CDR1) and SQIVND (CDR2) are obtained from the germline V gene (reference sequence). V and J are truncated by 3 bases and 0 bases respectively, leaving an intervening sequence of 9 bases. Sequencing was performed on peripheral blood. The chain uses TRBV19 and TRBJ1-3; no D gene is confidently identified. This clonotype was sampled from a man aged 50 to 60 with acute or convalescent COVID-19. The CDR3: CASSIMGSSGNTIYF. The DNA sequence reads TGTGCCAGTAGTATTATGGGGAGCTCTGGAAACACCATATATTTT.